These 9 T cell receptor beta chains were sequenced from one sample in a study of CD8 T cells in ankylosing spondylitis. Study outcomes and limitations: Within ankylosing spondylitis blood, a TCR beta motif made up of eight or nine highly homologous variants appeared to be characteristic.

TCRdb fed the 5' RACE reads into MiXCR, producing one record per CDR3 protein. The table includes some 840,000 distinct CDR3 sequences, roughly 12% detected once. These receptors lack a known antigen. The sample taken for sequencing was blood, either unsorted or a sorted T cell fraction (not recorded which). The receptors come from a male donor with ankylosing spondylitis.

This sequence joins TRBV6-2 or TRBV6-3 and TRBJ2-1; a possible D gene is TRBD1 (6 bases). V was shortened by 6 bases and J by 8 bases, with 20 bases between the two germline ends. The CDR3 has 15 residues. Germline CDR1 reads MNHEY; CDR2 reads SVGEGT. In DNA form, the CDR3 reads TGTGCCAGCAGCCGATTCAGGGGCTACGGGGATGAGCAGTTCTTC. Amino acids: CASSRFRGYGDEQFF.

The chain carries TRBV7-8 and TRBJ2-7; 9 nucleotides line up with TRBD2. V gave up 1 base and J gave up 2 bases; unmatched junction bases: 6. Looked up from germline, CDR1 is SGHVS and CDR2 is FQNEAQ. This CDR3 region has 16 residues. CDR3 DNA sequence: TGTGCCAGCAGCTTAGGGGTAGCGGGAGACACCTACGAGCAGTACTTC. This encodes CASSLGVAGDTYEQYF. The variable domain in full, completed from reference TRBV7-8 and TRBJ2-7, reads GAGVSQSPRYKVAKRGQDVALRCDPISGHVSLFWYQQALGQGPEFLTYFQNEAQLDKSGLPSDRFFAERPEGSVSTLKIQRTQQEDSAVYLCASSLGVAGDTYEQYFGPGTRLTVT.

This clonotype was seen a few times. The chain combines TRBV20-1 with TRBJ2-1; D remains unclear. V shed 0 bases and J shed 9 bases, with 12 bases lying between them. The germline gives CDR1 DFQATT, CDR2 SNEGSKA (reference sequence). This CDR3 has 13 residues. The CDR3 DNA sequence: TGCAGTGCTAGAGATCCCCTCGGCGGTGAGCAGTTCTTC. Amino acid sequence: CSARDPLGGEQFF.

The rearrangement joins TRBV20-1 to TRBJ1-5, with 10 bases that match TRBD1. The CDR3 is made up of 19 amino acids. CDR1 and CDR2 from the germline V gene are DFQATT and SNEGSKA (reference sequence). The J segment lost 0 bases and the V segment lost 3 bases, leaving 14 bases of the junction unmatched. The chain's CDR3 is CSARAPPGQGPSSNQPQHF. In DNA form, the CDR3 reads TGCAGTGCTAGGGCTCCTCCGGGACAGGGGCCTTCTAGCAATCAGCCCCAGCATTTT.

The J gene is TRBJ2-7, the V gene TRBV7-2, with D hard to call. Germline V gene data show CDR1 as SGHTA and CDR2 as FQGNSA. The CDR3 spans 13 residues. Trimming pared 5 bases from V and 1 base from J, leaving 9 bases between. The CDR3 coding sequence is TGTGCCAGCAGCATAGGGATTTCCTACGAGCAGTACTTC. Its translation: CASSIGISYEQYF.

This clonotype was seen a handful of times. V and J are TRBV12-3 or TRBV12-4 and TRBJ2-2, with 7 bases fitting TRBD1. There are 14 residues in the CDR3. The junction had 6 bases not matched to a gene; V was cut back by 6 bases and J by 5 bases. The CDR3 spells CASSRQGWTGELFF. The CDR3 coding sequence is TGTGCCAGCAGCCGACAGGGATGGACCGGGGAGCTGTTTTTT.

This clonotype was seen a handful of times. The gene calls are TRBV7-8 and TRBJ2-5; TRBD2 is a possible D gene (5 bases). Germline lookup yields CDR1 SGHVS and CDR2 FQNEAQ. This CDR3 comprises 14 residues. Trimming cost V 7 bases and J 9 bases, with 21 bases left between them. CDR3 region: CASTPETTLLAQYF. The CDR3 DNA reads TGTGCCAGCACTCCAGAGACTACCCTATTGGCCCAGTACTTC.

The chain carries TRBV29-1 and TRBJ2-3, with D possibly TRBD2 on 7 matching bases. Germline V gene sequence: CDR1 SQVTM, CDR2 ANQGSEA. The CDR3 length is 14 residues. V shed 8 bases and J shed 0 bases, with 15 bases lying between them. CDR3 DNA: TGCAGCACCCTGTGGGGGGGCAGCACAGATACGCAGTATTTT. Amino acid sequence: CSTLWGGSTDTQYF.

This chain links TRBV5-1 with TRBJ2-3; 11 nucleotides match TRBD2. Trimming took 7 bases from V and 7 from J; bases not matched to a gene: 14. CDR3 size: 16 residues. Germline V gene data show CDR1 as SGHRS and CDR2 as YFSETQ. The CDR3 reads CASARGLAGSGNTQYF. Written as DNA, the CDR3 is TGCGCCAGCGCCCGAGGACTAGCGGGCAGCGGAAATACGCAGTATTTT.